Listed here are 10 T cell receptor beta chains from one sample, sequenced in a study of identical twins. TCRdb recomputed calls from the 5' RACE reads with MiXCR, one row per CDR3 protein. Of roughly 690,000 distinct CDR3 sequences listed, 21% are singletons. The data were also submitted as part of a second study, on T cells expressing NK-cell markers.

Material: PBMCs. Receptors were obtained from a young woman in good health.

This clonotype occurred many times. The V call is TRBV11-2, the J call TRBJ2-1; D possibly corresponds to TRBD2 (6 bases). The CDR3 totals 11 residues. Germline loops: CDR1 SGHAT, CDR2 FQNNGV. V was shortened by 5 bases and J by 9 bases, with 8 bases between the two germline ends. In nucleotides, the CDR3 is TGTGCCAGCAGCCCCGGGGGTGAGCAGTTCTTC. Translated: CASSPGGEQFF.

This chain uses TRBV20-1 with TRBJ2-5; tentatively, D is TRBD2 (7 bases). Germline lookup yields CDR1 DFQATT and CDR2 SNEGSKA (reference sequence). The CDR3 is 13 amino acids. V dropped 6 bases and J dropped 5 bases, with 16 bases sitting between them. The CDR3 sequence: CSAPVGGQETQYF. The CDR3 region has the DNA TGCAGTGCCCCCGTGGGGGGGCAGGAGACCCAGTACTTC.

This clonotype was picked up many times. The CDR3 loop reads CSARDRNTDTQYF. In nucleotides, the CDR3 is TGCAGTGCTCGGGACAGAAACACAGATACGCAGTATTTT. The rearrangement joins TRBV20-1 to TRBJ2-3; 7 nucleotides match TRBD1. The CDR3 sequence is 13 residues long. CDR1 is DFQATT and CDR2 is SNEGSKA in the germline V gene (reference sequence). The V segment lost 5 bases and the J segment 2 bases; nucleotides outside the gene matches: 4.

The table lists this clonotype with many counts. The chain couples TRBV12-3 or TRBV12-4 to TRBJ2-3, with TRBD2 matching over 9 bases. CDR3 size: 15 residues. V trimming: 3 bases; J trimming: 3 bases; junction bases outside the gene matches: 4. The DNA for the CDR3 is TGTGCCAGCAGTTTGGAGACTAGCGGTACAGATACGCAGTATTTT. This encodes CASSLETSGTDTQYF.

V gene TRBV6-5 combines with J gene TRBJ2-3; tentatively, D is TRBD2 (5 bases). V was trimmed by 1 base and J by 1 base, leaving 12 bases between them. Germline CDR1 reads MNHEY; CDR2 reads SVGAGI. There are 16 residues in the CDR3. The CDR3 protein is CASSYLGGKGTDTQYF. CDR3 nucleotides: TGTGCCAGCAGTTACTTAGGAGGAAAAGGCACAGATACGCAGTATTTT.

This chain links TRBV20-1 with TRBJ1-2, with 8 nucleotides matching TRBD1. After removal of 3 bases from V and 8 bases from J, the junction contained 8 bases not matched to a gene. From germline, CDR1 is DFQATT and CDR2 SNEGSKA (reference sequence). The CDR3 has 13 amino acids. The CDR3: CSASDQGAGGYTF. The CDR3 DNA is TGCAGTGCTAGTGATCAGGGGGCGGGAGGCTACACCTTC.

V gene TRBV29-1 combines with J gene TRBJ1-2; maybe TRBD1 (5 bases). Germline CDR1 reads SQVTM; CDR2 reads ANQGSEA. The CDR3 is 13 amino acids. V lost 5 bases, J lost 4 bases, and 14 bases lay in between. As DNA, the CDR3 is TGCAGCGTTCGCTTTCAGGGAGCCTATGGCTACACCTTC. Its translation: CSVRFQGAYGYTF.

This clonotype was seen at least ten times. This chain connects TRBV12-3 or TRBV12-4 to TRBJ2-7; D could derive from TRBD1 or TRBD2 (5 bases each). V shed 3 bases and J shed 4 bases, with 13 bases lying between them. The CDR3 has 14 amino acids. The CDR3 here is CASSLYGTDYEQYF. CDR3 sequence (DNA): TGTGCCAGCAGTTTGTACGGGACCGATTACGAGCAGTACTTC.

There are many counts of this clonotype. This chain links TRBV6-1 with TRBJ2-4; 8 bases are a match to TRBD1. This CDR3 region has 15 residues. Germline CDR1 is MNHNS and CDR2 is SASEGT. Germline trimming cut 4 bases from V and 6 bases from J; bases unmatched to any gene: 8. The CDR3 protein is CASSVGQGWRNIQYF. CDR3 nucleotides: TGTGCCAGCAGTGTAGGACAGGGATGGAGAAACATTCAGTACTTC.

This clonotype was counted between two and nine times. V usage is TRBV12-3 or TRBV12-4 and J usage is TRBJ1-3, with D hard to call. The CDR3 sequence is 15 residues long. V lost 8 bases to trimming and J lost 4 bases, with 18 bases between them. The CDR3 protein is CASVVGARMGNTIYF. CDR3 in DNA: TGTGCCAGCGTGGTGGGTGCCCGGATGGGAAACACCATATATTTT.